This T cell receptor beta chain was captured by sequencing in a study of cytomegalovirus exposure and HLA in healthy donors. The wider study: As released early, the data held 65 million to 90 million unique TCRs from HLA-typed donors.

In the PCR, 60 Vbeta and 13 Jbeta primers were used. Data came from immunoSEQ multiplex PCR; TCRdb stores just in-frame clones and leaves some out. The sample has around 180,000 clones; approximately 86% are singletons. Comment on this clone: The antigen remains undetermined.

General study findings and limits: The investigators catalogued about 170 TCR beta chains as cytomegalovirus-associated. Data from an earlier analysis indicated that most TCR beta V segments were productive either about 90% or about 30% of the time. There were several of the most significant clusters that appeared linked to common viral pathogens in a later analysis.

V was shortened by 0 bases and J by 7 bases, with 10 bases between the two germline ends. There are 14 residues in the CDR3. Looked up from germline, CDR1 is SGHRS and CDR2 is YFSETQ. The source material was PBMCs. The chain recombines TRBV5-1 with TRBJ2-2, with unresolved D. This receptor was obtained from a woman under 30 in good health and CMV-seronegative. This CDR3 reads CASSLVQTGGELFF. The CDR3 DNA reads TGCGCCAGCAGCTTGGTTCAAACCGGCGGGGAGCTGTTTTTT.